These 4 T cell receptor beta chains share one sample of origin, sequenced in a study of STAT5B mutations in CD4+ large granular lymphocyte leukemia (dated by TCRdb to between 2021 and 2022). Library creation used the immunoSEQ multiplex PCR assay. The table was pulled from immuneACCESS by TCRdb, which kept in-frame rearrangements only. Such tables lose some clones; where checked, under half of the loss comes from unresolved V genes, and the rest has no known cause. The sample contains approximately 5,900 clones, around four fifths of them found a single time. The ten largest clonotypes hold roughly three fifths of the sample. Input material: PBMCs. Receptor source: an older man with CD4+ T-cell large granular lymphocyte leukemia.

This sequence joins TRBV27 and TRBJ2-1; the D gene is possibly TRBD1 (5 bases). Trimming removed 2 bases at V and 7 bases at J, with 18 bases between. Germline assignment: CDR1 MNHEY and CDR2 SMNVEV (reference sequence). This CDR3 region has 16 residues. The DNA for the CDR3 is TGTGCCAGCAGTTTACTGACAGCGACTGGGGTAAATGAGCAGTTCTTC. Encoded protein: CASSLLTATGVNEQFF.

For the CDR3, the DNA is TGCGCCAGCAGCCAAGAATCCCTACCGGGAGCTTTCTTT. Protein: CASSQESLPGAFF. The chain links TRBV4-1 to TRBJ1-1, with unresolved D. The CDR3 spans 13 residues. Germline CDR1 and CDR2: MGHRA and YSYEKL. V lost 0 bases, J lost 10 bases, and 12 bases lay in between.

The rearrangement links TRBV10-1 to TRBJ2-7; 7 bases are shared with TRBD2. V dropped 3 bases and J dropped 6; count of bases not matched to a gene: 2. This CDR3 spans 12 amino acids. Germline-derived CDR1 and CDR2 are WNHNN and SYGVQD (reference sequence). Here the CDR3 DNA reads TGCGCCAGCAGTGACCCGGGAGGCGAGCAGTACTTC. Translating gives CASSDPGGEQYF.

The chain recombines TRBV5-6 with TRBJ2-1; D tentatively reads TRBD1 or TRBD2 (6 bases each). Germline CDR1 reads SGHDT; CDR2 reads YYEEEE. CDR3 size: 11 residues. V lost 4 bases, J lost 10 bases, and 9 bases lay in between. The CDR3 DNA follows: TGTGCCAGCAGCGTGGGGGGCGAGCAGTTCTTC. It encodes CASSVGGEQFF.